This T cell receptor beta chain was retrieved from a study of CD8+ T cells in alopecia areata. With V trimmed by 0 bases and J by 0 bases, 8 bases remained unmatched. The germline V gene has CDR1 MGHRA and CDR2 YSYEKL. The CDR3 is 17 residues long. RNA, once extracted, was reverse transcribed into cDNA for use as the sequencing template. TCRdb's copy holds only in-frame clones and misses some; the assay was immunoSEQ multiplex PCR. The sample contains 150,000 to 200,000 clones, 59% of which appear only once. The clonotype originates from a human donor with alopecia areata. The source was CD4+ T cells sorted from blood, collected at week 0. The chain employs TRBV4-1 and TRBJ2-7, with TRBD1 matching over 7 bases. The CDR3 is CASSQEVTAGGSYEQYF. DNA for the CDR3: TGCGCCAGCAGCCAAGAAGTGACGGCAGGGGGCTCCTACGAGCAGTACTTC.